This entry lists 32 T cell receptor beta chains sequenced from one sample in a study of T-cell reconstitution after alpha-beta-depleted transplantation in children. Unique molecular identifiers featured in how the TCRbeta library was prepared. In TCRdb, the PCR reads were re-called with MiXCR into one record per CDR3 protein. The sample has around 580,000 distinct CDR3 sequences; 25% to 30% are singletons. Here the sequenced sample was PBMCs, taken before TCRalphabeta/CD19-depleted stem cell transplant. The source of these receptors is a boy in the first two years of life with Wiskott-Aldrich syndrome, due to receive a stem cell transplant.

The V gene is TRBV12-3 or TRBV12-4, the J gene TRBJ2-7; D may be TRBD1 (6 bases). The V and J ends lost 6 bases and 7 bases respectively, with 13 bases between them. CDR3 length: 12 residues. DNA for the CDR3: TGTGCCAGCAGCCAAAACAGGGTAGAGCAGTACTTC. Translated, it gives CASSQNRVEQYF.

The chain combines TRBV20-1 with TRBJ1-6; 8 bases are shared with TRBD1. Germline assignment: CDR1 DFQATT and CDR2 SNEGSKA (reference sequence). V trimming: 6 bases; J trimming: 6 bases; junction bases outside the gene matches: 4. The CDR3 runs 13 residues. This CDR3 is CSAATGVNSPLHF. CDR3 nucleotides: TGCAGTGCAGCGACAGGGGTTAATTCACCCCTCCACTTT.

The sample holds many counts of this clonotype. V usage is TRBV5-1 and J usage is TRBJ2-2; unclear D gene. V shed 4 bases and J shed 4 bases, with 11 bases lying between them. This CDR3 comprises 14 residues. Germline CDR1 is SGHRS and CDR2 is YFSETQ. The DNA of the CDR3 is TGCGCCAGCAGCCCACTGGCTAGCACCGGGGAGCTGTTTTTT. Its protein product is CASSPLASTGELFF. The complete variable domain, with remaining parts taken from reference TRBV5-1 and TRBJ2-2, reads KAGVTQTPRYLIKTRGQQVTLSCSPISGHRSVSWYQQTPGQGLQFLFEYFSETQRNKGNFPGRFSGRQFSNSRSEMNVSTLELGDSALYLCASSPLASTGELFFGEGSRLTVL.

As regards this clonotype: One end of the junction fails to match germline, which may point to a read error. This chain uses TRBV5-1 with TRBJ1-1; 9 positions agree with TRBD1. The germline CDR1 and CDR2 sequences are SGHRS and YFSETQ. This CDR3 region has 15 residues. The DNA for the CDR3 is TGCGCCAGCAGCGGACTACAGGGGGCGAACACTGAAGCTTTCTTC. Translated, it gives CASSGLQGANTEAFF.

The chain links TRBV30 to TRBJ2-2, with D perhaps matching TRBD1 or TRBD2 (7 bases each). The CDR3 totals 16 residues. Between the trimmed V and J ends, which lost 2 bases and 4 bases, there was a span of 17 bases. Germline CDR1 and CDR2: GTSNPN and SVGIG (reference sequence). The chain's CDR3 is CAWSSRGGESTGELFF. The CDR3, as DNA: TGTGCCTGGAGTTCCAGGGGGGGGGAGAGCACCGGGGAGCTGTTTTTT. Full variable domain (remainder filled in from reference TRBV30 and TRBJ2-2): SQTIHQWPATLVQPVGSPLSLECTVEGTSNPNLYWYRQAAGRGLQLLFYSVGIGQISSEVPQNLSASRPQDRQFILSSKKLLLSDSGFYLCAWSSRGGESTGELFFGEGSRLTVL.

J is TRBJ2-6 and V is TRBV7-9; possibly TRBD1 or TRBD2 for D (5 bases each). V was pared by 11 bases and J by 4 bases, with 12 bases between. Germline CDR1 reads SEHNR; CDR2 reads FQNEAQ (reference sequence). This CDR3 comprises 13 residues. The CDR3: CAWPRDGANVLTF. The CDR3 DNA sequence: TGTGCCTGGCCCAGGGACGGGGCCAACGTCCTGACTTTC.

This clonotype has a handful of counts. This rearrangement joins TRBV12-3 or TRBV12-4 to TRBJ2-2; D is possibly TRBD2 (5 bases). The ends were cut back, 6 bases at V and 3 bases at J, with 11 bases in the middle. The CDR3 has 14 amino acids. In nucleotides, the CDR3 is TGTGCCAGCAGGGACTCCTATTACACCGGGGAGCTGTTTTTT. Translating gives CASRDSYYTGELFF.

This clonotype came up a few times. The V call is TRBV5-6, the J call TRBJ2-7, with a weak D call TRBD1 (6 bases). This CDR3 is 15 amino acids long. V was clipped by 2 bases and J by 6 bases, with 18 bases between them. Germline V lookup: CDR1 SGHDT, CDR2 YYEEEE. This CDR3 reads CASSFWAGAPGEQYF. The CDR3 bases are TGTGCCAGCAGCTTTTGGGCAGGGGCGCCCGGCGAGCAGTACTTC.

This clonotype was counted between two and nine times. The chain uses TRBV9 and TRBJ2-3, with TRBD2 identical over 14 bases. Per the germline V gene, CDR1 is SGDLS and CDR2 is YYNGEE. The CDR3 spans 15 residues. The V gene end was trimmed by 4 bases and the J gene end by 8 bases; junction bases not matched to a gene: 6. The CDR3 loop reads CASSPGLAGATTQYF. DNA of the CDR3: TGTGCCAGCAGCCCGGGACTAGCGGGAGCCACTACGCAGTATTTT.

This clonotype showed up just a few times. This rearrangement joins TRBV5-1 to TRBJ2-7, with D tentatively TRBD1 or TRBD2 (5 bases each). Trimming left V 3 bases short and J 0 bases short, with 13 bases between. The germline gives CDR1 SGHRS, CDR2 YFSETQ. The CDR3 extends over 15 amino acids. The CDR3 sequence: CASSSRETNSYEQYF. For the CDR3, the DNA is TGCGCCAGCAGCTCCAGGGAGACCAACTCCTACGAGCAGTACTTC.

The CDR3 spells CASKRDFLEEQFF. Here the CDR3 DNA reads TGCGCCAGCAAACGGGACTTTTTAGAAGAGCAGTTCTTC. The genes are TRBV5-1 and TRBJ2-1; D is perhaps TRBD2 (6 bases). Trimming removed 6 bases at V and 10 bases at J, with 17 bases between. Looked up from germline, CDR1 is SGHRS and CDR2 is YFSETQ. The CDR3 extends over 13 amino acids.

V usage is TRBV4-1 and J usage is TRBJ1-1; D remains unclear. The CDR3 spans 14 residues. Per germline, CDR1 MGHRA and CDR2 YSYEKL. The ends were cut back, 3 bases at V and 1 base at J, with 9 bases in the middle. The CDR3 spells CASSHGVRNTEAFF. In DNA form, the CDR3 reads TGCGCCAGCAGCCATGGCGTTCGGAACACTGAAGCTTTCTTT.

In its sample, this clonotype was seen a few times. The chain carries TRBV5-1 and TRBJ1-1; D might be TRBD1 (5 bases). This CDR3 is 13 amino acids long. Trimming pared 7 bases from V and 0 bases from J, leaving 10 bases between. CDR1 and CDR2 (germline): SGHRS, YFSETQ. This chain's CDR3 is CASRGAMNTEAFF. CDR3 nucleotides: TGCGCCAGCCGCGGGGCAATGAACACTGAAGCTTTCTTT.

In this sample, this clonotype turned up a few times. The chain recombines TRBV24-1 with TRBJ1-1; 8 bases line up with TRBD1. Germline loops: CDR1 KGHDR, CDR2 SFDVKD. The ends lost 6 bases at V and 3 bases at J; junction bases unmatched: 2. This CDR3 has 13 amino acids. Here the CDR3 DNA reads TGTGCCACCAGTCAGGGGGCGGACACTGAAGCTTTCTTT. This codes for CATSQGADTEAFF.

This clonotype has only a few counts. This chain links TRBV15 with TRBJ2-1; D may correspond to TRBD1 or TRBD2 (7 bases each). CDR3 length equals 13 residues. Germline CDR1 reads LNHNV; CDR2 reads YYDKDF (reference sequence). The V end lost 8 bases, the J end lost 3 bases, and 11 bases lay between the germline ends. The CDR3 protein is CATAGGVYNEQFF. Written as DNA, the CDR3 is TGTGCCACCGCAGGGGGGGTCTACAATGAGCAGTTCTTC.

The chain uses TRBV5-1 and TRBJ2-4; D ambiguous. The germline gives CDR1 SGHRS, CDR2 YFSETQ. The CDR3 is 14 amino acids. Trimming removed 4 bases from V and 0 bases from J, with 8 bases in between. CDR3 sequence (DNA): TGCGCCAGCAGCCCCCAACTAGCCAAAAACATTCAGTACTTC. Translating it yields CASSPQLAKNIQYF.

The chain combines TRBV5-1 with TRBJ2-1; TRBD2 matches at 10 bases. V shed 4 bases, J shed 8 bases, and the junction held 9 bases outside the gene matches. Germline V gene data show CDR1 as SGHRS and CDR2 as YFSETQ. This CDR3 has 15 amino acids. CDR3 DNA: TGCGCCAGCAGCCCCCTAGCGGGAGTTAAAGATGAGCAGTTCTTC. This codes for CASSPLAGVKDEQFF.

This clonotype has ten or more counts. CDR3 region: CASSARLAGGSYNEQFF. The CDR3 DNA sequence: TGTGCCAGCAGCGCGCGACTAGCGGGGGGCTCCTACAATGAGCAGTTCTTC. This chain joins TRBV11-2 and TRBJ2-1, with 13 positions matching TRBD2. The CDR3 has 17 residues. V dropped 5 bases and J dropped 0; count of bases not matched to a gene: 4. Germline lookup yields CDR1 SGHAT and CDR2 FQNNGV.

This clonotype was seen many times. The rearrangement joins TRBV12-3 or TRBV12-4 to TRBJ1-5; D is ambiguous. The CDR3 is 11 amino acids. Trimming shortened V by 3 bases and J by 7 bases, and 4 bases separated the two germline ends. The CDR3 is CASSLGQPQHF. The CDR3 DNA reads as TGTGCCAGCAGTTTGGGCCAGCCCCAGCATTTT.

The chain uses TRBV12-3 or TRBV12-4 and TRBJ2-1; D could derive from TRBD1 or TRBD2 (6 bases each). The CDR3 is 16 residues long. V lost 2 bases and J lost 0, with 11 bases in between. The CDR3 DNA follows: TGTGCCAGCAGTTTAATGGGGGGCATCTCCTACAATGAGCAGTTCTTC. This sequence encodes CASSLMGGISYNEQFF.

This clonotype came up a few times. This chain connects TRBV29-1 to TRBJ2-1; possibly TRBD2 for D (5 bases). CDR3 length equals 15 residues. From germline, CDR1 is SQVTM and CDR2 ANQGSEA. The ends were cut back, 1 base at V and 8 bases at J, with 18 bases in the middle. As DNA, the CDR3 is TGCAGCGTTGAAGGTGTAGTGGGAGTCTGGGATGAGCAGTTCTTC. Translated, it gives CSVEGVVGVWDEQFF.

The CDR3 coding sequence is TGCAGCGCAAGGCGGGGCTCTAGCACAGATACGCAGTATTTT. This gives the protein CSARRGSSTDTQYF. The chain uses TRBV29-1 and TRBJ2-3; D is perhaps TRBD2 (6 bases). This CDR3 region has 14 residues. Trimming removed 7 bases from V and 0 bases from J, with 14 bases in between. CDR1 SQVTM and CDR2 ANQGSEA come from the germline V gene.

The chain couples TRBV5-6 to TRBJ2-5; D is perhaps TRBD2 (6 bases). Trimming took 1 base from V and 5 from J, leaving 15 bases between them. Per germline, CDR1 SGHDT and CDR2 YYEEEE. CDR3 length equals 15 residues. The CDR3: CASSLFGGSGETQYF. Here the CDR3 DNA reads TGTGCCAGCAGCTTGTTCGGAGGGAGTGGGGAGACCCAGTACTTC.

This clonotype was counted many times. The gene calls are TRBV10-3 and TRBJ2-1; D may be TRBD2 (6 bases). Germline CDR1 reads ENHRY; CDR2 reads SYGVKD. V was cut by 7 bases and J by 0 bases, with 10 bases left in between. CDR3 length: 14 residues. Here the CDR3 reads CAIKRGSSYNEQFF. DNA of the CDR3: TGTGCCATCAAACGGGGGAGCTCCTACAATGAGCAGTTCTTC.

Here the CDR3 DNA reads TGTGCCAGCAGCTTACGGGCGGGAGGACGGCAGTTCTTC. It encodes CASSLRAGGRQFF. The chain recombines TRBV7-3 with TRBJ2-1, with 8 positions matching TRBD2. Germline CDR1 reads SGHTA; CDR2 reads FQGTGA. Trimming took 2 bases from V and 12 from J; bases not matched to a gene: 6. The CDR3 is 13 amino acids.

This clonotype was counted only a few times. The chain couples TRBV4-1 to TRBJ2-1; D gene ambiguous. The CDR3 has 13 amino acids. CDR1 and CDR2 from the germline V gene are MGHRA and YSYEKL. V dropped 3 bases and J dropped 7 bases, with 10 bases sitting between them. CDR3: CASSHRPKNEQFF. DNA of the CDR3: TGCGCCAGCAGCCACCGACCTAAGAATGAGCAGTTCTTC.

Only a few counts were recorded for this clonotype. The chain recombines TRBV29-1 with TRBJ2-7, with 8 bases fitting TRBD2. The CDR3 is 17 amino acids. With 0 bases clipped from V and 7 bases from J, the junction kept 17 bases outside the gene matches. Germline CDR1 SQVTM, CDR2 ANQGSEA. Here the CDR3 reads CSVEDLRSLAGLGEQYF. The CDR3 nucleotides are TGCAGCGTTGAAGATTTAAGGTCTTTAGCGGGGCTGGGGGAGCAGTACTTC.

The CDR3 here is CASSSTSGKNNEQFF. As DNA, the CDR3 is TGTGCCAGCAGCTCGACTAGCGGAAAAAACAATGAGCAGTTCTTC. The chain uses TRBV7-2 and TRBJ2-1; 9 bases are shared with TRBD2. The CDR3 sequence is 15 residues long. Germline values: CDR1 SGHTA, CDR2 FQGNSA. J was trimmed by 5 bases and V by 4 bases; bases with no gene match: 6.

The chain joins TRBV20-1 to TRBJ2-7; D may match TRBD1 or TRBD2 (6 bases each). The CDR3 is 14 amino acids. CDR1 is DFQATT and CDR2 is SNEGSKA in the germline V gene (reference sequence). V shed 4 bases and J shed 0 bases, with 13 bases lying between them. Here the CDR3 reads CSATRGGSSYEQYF. The DNA of the CDR3 is TGCAGTGCTACCCGAGGGGGGAGCTCCTACGAGCAGTACTTC.

This clonotype was detected only a few times. The V gene is TRBV6-5, the J gene TRBJ2-7, with D hard to call. The V end was cut by 8 bases, the J end by 5 bases, with 16 bases between. The V gene's germline CDR1 is MNHEY and CDR2 SVGAGI. CDR3 length equals 13 residues. The CDR3 bases are TGTGCCAGCGCCCTGGTGATTGGGGACGAGCAGTACTTC. Translated, it gives CASALVIGDEQYF.

There are a few counts of this clonotype. This rearrangement joins TRBV7-3 to TRBJ2-1; 9 bases match TRBD2. Germline CDR1 reads SGHTA; CDR2 reads FQGTGA. Trimming took 0 bases from V and 2 from J; bases not matched to a gene: 8. CDR3 length: 18 amino acids. CDR3 protein: CASSLTPILAGAYNEQFF. The DNA of the CDR3 is TGTGCCAGCAGCTTAACTCCCATCTTAGCGGGGGCCTACAATGAGCAGTTCTTC.

The gene calls are TRBV6-2 or TRBV6-3 and TRBJ2-1, with 9 bases aligning to TRBD2. The CDR3 runs 16 residues. The V gene end was trimmed by 0 bases and the J gene end by 3 bases; junction bases not matched to a gene: 3. CDR1 MNHEY and CDR2 SVGEGT come from the germline V gene. CDR3 DNA: TGTGCCAGCAGTTACTCGGCTAGCGGGAACTACAATGAGCAGTTCTTC. Its translation: CASSYSASGNYNEQFF.